The rows below give T cell receptor beta chains drawn from one sample of a study of radiotherapy plus CTLA-4 blockade in lung cancer. Assay used: immunoSEQ multiplex PCR; TCRdb lists only in-frame clones, some missing. The table has tens of thousands of clones, 76% seen once. Sample: peripheral blood, taken from a patient treated with radiotherapy plus ipilimumab. All receptors derive from a human donor with non-small cell lung cancer who had stable disease on radiotherapy plus ipilimumab. Each CDR3 is given with its conserved first and last residue. Each record gives: clone size, D gene, J gene, V gene, CDR3 protein, CDR3 DNA. D genes are given only for firm matches. For some rows the clone size is stated as once, few or many, or as a class when expanded; others skip it.

clone_size: .
d_call: TRBD1
j_call: TRBJ1-6
v_call: TRBV6-5
cdr3_aa: CASSKMTGENSPLHF
cdr3_nt: TGTGCCAGCAGTAAGATGACAGGGGAGAATTCACCCCTCCACTTT

clone_size: .
d_call: TRBD1
j_call: TRBJ1-1
v_call: TRBV10-2
cdr3_aa: CATRPGQQNTEAFF
cdr3_nt: TGCGCCACCCGGCCGGGACAGCAGAACACTGAAGCTTTCTTT

clone_size: .
d_call: .
j_call: TRBJ2-3
v_call: TRBV29-1
cdr3_aa: CSVEGGSTDTQYF
cdr3_nt: TGCAGCGTTGAAGGGGGGAGCACAGATACGCAGTATTTT

clone_size: once
d_call: TRBD1
j_call: TRBJ2-7
v_call: TRBV11-3
cdr3_aa: CASSWTGAYEQYF
cdr3_nt: TGTGCCAGCAGCTGGACAGGGGCCTACGAGCAGTACTTC

clone_size: few
d_call: TRBD1
j_call: TRBJ1-3
v_call: TRBV10-1
cdr3_aa: CASSDGTGGSGNTIYF
cdr3_nt: TGCGCCAGCAGTGATGGGACAGGGGGCTCTGGAAACACCATATATTTT

clone_size: once
d_call: .
j_call: TRBJ2-2
v_call: TRBV29-1
cdr3_aa: CSVAGRPNTGELFF
cdr3_nt: TGCAGCGTTGCGGGGCGACCGAACACCGGGGAGCTGTTTTTT

clone_size: .
d_call: .
j_call: TRBJ1-1
v_call: TRBV5-4
cdr3_aa: CASRAWTHQGSHTEAFF
cdr3_nt: TGTGCCAGCAGAGCTTGGACTCACCAGGGGTCCCACACTGAAGCTTTCTTT

clone_size: .
d_call: .
j_call: TRBJ1-5
v_call: TRBV27
cdr3_aa: CASSPSGRQPQHF
cdr3_nt: TGTGCCAGCAGTCCATCGGGTCGTCAGCCCCAGCATTTT

clone_size: once
d_call: .
j_call: TRBJ1-2
v_call: TRBV10-3
cdr3_aa: CAISLQENYGYTF
cdr3_nt: TGTGCCATCAGTCTACAGGAAAACTATGGCTACACCTTC

clone_size: .
d_call: .
j_call: TRBJ1-6
v_call: TRBV10-3
cdr3_aa: CAIRMGQLYNSPLHF
cdr3_nt: TGTGCCATCAGGATGGGACAATTGTATAATTCACCCCTCCACTTT